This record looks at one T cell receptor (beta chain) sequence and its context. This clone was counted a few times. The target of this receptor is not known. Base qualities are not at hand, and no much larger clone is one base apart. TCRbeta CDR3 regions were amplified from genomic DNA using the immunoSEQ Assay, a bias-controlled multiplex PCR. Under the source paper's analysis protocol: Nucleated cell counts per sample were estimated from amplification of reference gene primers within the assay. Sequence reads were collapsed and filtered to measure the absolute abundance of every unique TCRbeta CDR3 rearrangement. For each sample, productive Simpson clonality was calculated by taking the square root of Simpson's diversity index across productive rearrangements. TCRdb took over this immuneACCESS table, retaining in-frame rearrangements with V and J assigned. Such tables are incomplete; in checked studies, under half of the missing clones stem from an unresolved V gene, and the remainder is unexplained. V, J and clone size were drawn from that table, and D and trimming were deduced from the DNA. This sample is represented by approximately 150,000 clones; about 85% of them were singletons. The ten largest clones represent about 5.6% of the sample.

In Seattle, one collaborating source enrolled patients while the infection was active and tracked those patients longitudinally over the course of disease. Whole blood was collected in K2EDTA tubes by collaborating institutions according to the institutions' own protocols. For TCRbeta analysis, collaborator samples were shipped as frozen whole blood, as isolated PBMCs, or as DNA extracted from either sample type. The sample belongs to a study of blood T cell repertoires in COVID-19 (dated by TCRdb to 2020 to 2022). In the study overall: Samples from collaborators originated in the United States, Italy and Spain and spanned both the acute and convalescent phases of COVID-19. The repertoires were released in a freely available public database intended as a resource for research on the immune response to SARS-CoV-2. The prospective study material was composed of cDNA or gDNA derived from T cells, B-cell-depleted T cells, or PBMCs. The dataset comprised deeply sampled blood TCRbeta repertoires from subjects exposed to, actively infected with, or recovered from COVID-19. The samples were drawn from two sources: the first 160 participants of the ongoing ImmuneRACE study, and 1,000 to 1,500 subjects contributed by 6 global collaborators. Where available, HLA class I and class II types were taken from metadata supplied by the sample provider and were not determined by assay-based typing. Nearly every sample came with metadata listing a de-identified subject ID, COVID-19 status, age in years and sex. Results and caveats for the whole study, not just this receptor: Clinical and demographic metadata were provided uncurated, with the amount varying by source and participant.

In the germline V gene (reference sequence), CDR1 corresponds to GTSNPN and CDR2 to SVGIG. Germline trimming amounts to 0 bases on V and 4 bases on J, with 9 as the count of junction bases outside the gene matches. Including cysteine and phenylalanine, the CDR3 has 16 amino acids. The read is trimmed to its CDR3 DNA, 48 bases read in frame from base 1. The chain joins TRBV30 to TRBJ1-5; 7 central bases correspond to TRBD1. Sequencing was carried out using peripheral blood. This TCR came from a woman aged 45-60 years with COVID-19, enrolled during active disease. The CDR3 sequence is CAWSVHRTGVNQPQHF. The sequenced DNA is TGTGCCTGGAGTGTACACAGGACAGGAGTTAATCAGCCCCAGCATTTT.